Following are 31 T cell receptor beta chains from one sample sequenced in a study of shared clonotypes between healthy human individuals. Naive CD8 cells lacked CD45RO, underwent positive selection for CCR7 and left out terminally differentiated effector memory CD45RA+ cells. Produced via immunoSEQ multiplex PCR; TCRdb's table is partial and in-frame only. The table includes a few million clones, over 85% detected once. What was sequenced was naive CD8+ T cells from PBMCs. The receptors come from a man aged 18 to 30 in good health. Some clones in this sample may be carry-over from other donors' samples.

This chain uses TRBV4-2 with TRBJ2-1; the D gene is possibly TRBD1 (6 bases). The V gene's germline CDR1 is LGHNA and CDR2 YNFKEQ. This CDR3 is built from 15 residues. The V end was cut by 0 bases, the J end by 7 bases, with 13 bases between. This CDR3 is CASSQDLGQGNEQFF. The CDR3 region has the DNA TGTGCCAGCAGCCAAGATCTGGGGCAGGGGAATGAGCAGTTCTTC.

The chain combines TRBV19 with TRBJ1-1; 9 bases agree with TRBD1. Germline trimming cut 5 bases from V and 3 bases from J; bases unmatched to any gene: 4. The CDR3 covers 14 residues. Germline V gene data show CDR1 as LNHDA and CDR2 as SQIVND (reference sequence). The CDR3 reads CASSSRTGDTEAFF. DNA of the CDR3: TGTGCCAGTAGTTCCAGGACAGGGGACACTGAAGCTTTCTTT.

The V call is TRBV27, the J call TRBJ2-3; TRBD2 matches at 12 bases. Germline CDR1 reads MNHEY; CDR2 reads SMNVEV (reference sequence). The CDR3 covers 17 residues. The V gene end was trimmed by 0 bases and the J gene end by 5 bases; junction bases not matched to a gene: 6. CDR3 bases: TGTGCCAGCAGTTTATCGGGCCGACTAGCGGGAGTAGATACGCAGTATTTT. The encoded protein is CASSLSGRLAGVDTQYF.

This rearrangement joins TRBV9 to TRBJ1-2; D not resolved. The CDR3 consists of 15 residues. V gave up 0 bases and J gave up 3 bases, with 12 bases separating them. Germline V gives CDR1 SGDLS, CDR2 YYNGEE. The CDR3 DNA sequence: TGTGCCAGCAGCGTAGCTCGGGGATTTGACTATGGCTACACCTTC. Amino acids: CASSVARGFDYGYTF. Filled out from reference TRBV9 and TRBJ1-2, the complete variable domain reads DSGVTQTPKHLITATGQRVTLRCSPRSGDLSVYWYQQSLDQGLQFLIQYYNGEERAKGNILERFSAQQFPDLHSELNLSSLELGDSALYFCASSVARGFDYGYTFGSGTRLTVV.

The V gene is TRBV13, the J gene TRBJ1-3; 8 nucleotides line up with TRBD1. CDR1 PRHDT and CDR2 FYEKMQ come from the germline V gene (reference sequence). The CDR3 covers 14 residues. V dropped 4 bases and J dropped 5; count of bases not matched to a gene: 4. CDR3 region: CASSSARGRNTIYF. The CDR3, as DNA: TGTGCCAGCAGCTCAGCCAGGGGGCGAAACACCATATATTTT. The whole variable domain, filled in from reference TRBV13 and TRBJ1-3, reads AAGVIQSPRHLIKEKRETATLKCYPIPRHDTVYWYQQGPGQDPQFLISFYEKMQSDKGSIPDRFSAQQFSDYHSELNMSSLELGDSALYFCASSSARGRNTIYFGEGSWLTVV.

This clone showed up just once. The V and J genes are TRBV4-1 and TRBJ1-2, with TRBD1 matching over 10 bases. Germline assignment: CDR1 MGHRA and CDR2 YSYEKL. V trimming: 4 bases; J trimming: 3 bases; junction bases outside the gene matches: 5. This CDR3 spans 15 amino acids. Written as DNA, the CDR3 is TGCGCCAGCAGCCTAGGACAGGGGGGCGACTATGGCTACACCTTC. Protein product: CASSLGQGGDYGYTF.

This clone was picked up one time. The rearrangement joins TRBV28 to TRBJ1-5; no clear D. Per germline, CDR1 MDHEN and CDR2 SYDVKM. The CDR3 totals 18 residues. The ends were cut back, 6 bases at V and 0 bases at J, with 21 bases in the middle. CDR3 amino acids: CASSRRQRVPGSNQPQHF. The DNA of the CDR3 is TGTGCCAGCAGCCGAAGACAAAGAGTCCCGGGTAGCAATCAGCCCCAGCATTTT.

The chain recombines TRBV28 with TRBJ1-5; D may be TRBD1 (5 bases). CDR3 size: 15 residues. V was trimmed by 4 bases and J by 2 bases, leaving 12 bases between them. The germline V gene has CDR1 MDHEN and CDR2 SYDVKM. The CDR3 DNA reads TGTGCCAGCAGTTCCAGGGACGGAGGCAATCAGCCCCAGCATTTT. It yields the protein CASSSRDGGNQPQHF.

This chain uses TRBV9 with TRBJ2-1; D is undetermined. The CDR3 has 18 amino acids. Deletions cut 4 bases from V and 5 bases from J, with 25 bases between. Germline V gives CDR1 SGDLS, CDR2 YYNGEE. CDR3 sequence: CASSPRPPTSTIDNEQFF. The CDR3 coding sequence is TGTGCCAGCAGCCCCCGACCCCCGACATCCACAATAGACAATGAGCAGTTCTTC.

J is TRBJ1-1 and V is TRBV25-1; D gene ambiguous. CDR1 is MGHDK and CDR2 is SYGVNS in the germline V gene. Between the trimmed V and J ends, which lost 4 bases and 1 base, there was a span of 10 bases. The CDR3 sequence is 14 residues long. DNA for the CDR3: TGTGCCAGCAGTGTAGGGTTGTGGAACACTGAAGCTTTCTTT. It encodes CASSVGLWNTEAFF.

CDR3: CASSSLSGANVLTF. DNA for the CDR3: TGTGCCAGCAGCTCCCTCTCTGGGGCCAACGTCCTGACTTTC. The chain joins TRBV7-3 to TRBJ2-6, with unresolved D. Trimming shortened V by 4 bases and J by 0 bases, and 4 bases separated the two germline ends. The CDR3 is 14 residues long. Germline CDR1 reads SGHTA; CDR2 reads FQGTGA.

The chain has TRBV29-1 and TRBJ2-7; D might be TRBD2 (6 bases). Germline V gene lookup returns CDR1 SQVTM and CDR2 ANQGSEA. Trimming pared 5 bases from V and 5 bases from J, leaving 13 bases between. The CDR3 has 12 residues. The CDR3 DNA reads as TGCAGCGTTATTACTAGCAGCGACGAGCAGTACTTC. Amino acid sequence: CSVITSSDEQYF.

The chain recombines TRBV11-2 with TRBJ1-4; the match to TRBD1 covers 10 bases. CDR3 length equals 17 residues. Trimming removed 5 bases from V and 0 bases from J; junction bases left unmatched: 6. The V gene's germline CDR1 is SGHAT and CDR2 FQNNGV. The CDR3 loop reads CASSNRQGAATNEKLFF. The CDR3 DNA is TGTGCCAGCAGCAACCGACAGGGGGCGGCAACTAATGAAAAACTGTTTTTT.

Worth noting for this clone: Other DNA sequences in this sample translate to the same CDR3. The genes are TRBV28 and TRBJ1-5, with 8 bases aligning to TRBD1. V trimming: 5 bases; J trimming: 4 bases; junction bases outside the gene matches: 4. Germline assignment: CDR1 MDHEN and CDR2 SYDVKM. The CDR3 is made up of 14 amino acids. For the CDR3, the DNA is TGTGCCAGCAGTCTTGGGACAGGTAATCAGCCCCAGCATTTT. Translated: CASSLGTGNQPQHF.

The CDR3 sequence: CASSSEGQGLYGYTF. CDR3 DNA: TGCGCCAGCAGCTCGGAGGGACAGGGGTTATATGGCTACACCTTC. This sequence joins TRBV5-1 and TRBJ1-2; 10 bases are shared with TRBD1. V shed 3 bases, J shed 5 bases, and the junction held 7 bases outside the gene matches. CDR1 and CDR2 from the germline V gene are SGHRS and YFSETQ. There are 15 residues in the CDR3.

Regarding this clone: The sample has other DNA sequences that encode this CDR3 too. The chain links TRBV27 to TRBJ2-7; D perhaps matches TRBD2 (6 bases). The germline V gene encodes CDR1 MNHEY and CDR2 SMNVEV (reference sequence). This CDR3 region has 13 residues. Trimming removed 5 bases from V and 2 bases from J, with 10 bases in between. Here the CDR3 reads CASSEGLTYEQYF. The CDR3, as DNA: TGTGCCAGCAGTGAGGGACTGACCTACGAGCAGTACTTC.

This chain links TRBV5-1 with TRBJ2-7; TRBD2 agrees at 8 bases. J gave up 5 bases and V 2 bases, and 15 bases lay outside the gene matches. Germline V lookup: CDR1 SGHRS, CDR2 YFSETQ. This CDR3 is 17 amino acids long. CDR3 in DNA: TGCGCCAGCAGCTTACTCTCTCTTAGCGGGAAAGTAGACGAGCAGTACTTC. This translates into CASSLLSLSGKVDEQYF.

The chain couples TRBV27 to TRBJ1-1; D gene uncertain. The CDR3 is made up of 11 amino acids. Deletions cut 7 bases from V and 3 bases from J, with 6 bases between. Germline V CDR1 and CDR2: MNHEY, SMNVEV (reference sequence). In DNA, the CDR3 is TGTGCCAGCAAGTCTTACACTGAAGCTTTCTTT. Translation gives CASKSYTEAFF.

The chain combines TRBV11-2 with TRBJ2-1; D remains ambiguous. Germline V gene lookup returns CDR1 SGHAT and CDR2 FQNNGV. This CDR3 has 17 amino acids. Trimming shortened V by 0 bases and J by 0 bases, and 12 bases separated the two germline ends. The CDR3 nucleotides are TGTGCCAGCAGCTTAGATCAACTAAGGAGCTCCTACAATGAGCAGTTCTTC. Its protein is CASSLDQLRSSYNEQFF.

The V and J genes are TRBV7-2 and TRBJ1-3, with D possibly matching TRBD1 (5 bases). The CDR3 runs to 15 residues. CDR1 is SGHTA and CDR2 is FQGNSA in the germline V gene. Trimming removed 4 bases from V and 2 bases from J, with 12 bases in between. Here the CDR3 reads CASSYGRDAGNTIYF. The CDR3 DNA reads TGTGCCAGCAGCTATGGCCGGGACGCTGGAAACACCATATATTTT.

This chain links TRBV10-1 with TRBJ2-7; D is possibly TRBD2 (5 bases). Germline V gene data show CDR1 as WNHNN and CDR2 as SYGVQD (reference sequence). The CDR3 sequence is 15 residues long. V lost 3 bases and J 3 bases, leaving 15 bases between the germline ends. CDR3 in DNA: TGCGCCAGCAGTGAAGCGGCAGGCCCCGTCTACGAGCAGTACTTC. Protein product: CASSEAAGPVYEQYF.

This clone was seen more than once but under ten times. The chain joins TRBV10-2 to TRBJ2-5; D call uncertain. V was cut by 4 bases and J by 0 bases, with 6 bases left in between. Germline CDR1 WSHSY, CDR2 SAAADI. The CDR3 is 13 residues long. The chain's CDR3 is CASSVGHQETQYF. The DNA for the CDR3 is TGCGCCAGCAGTGTCGGACACCAAGAGACCCAGTACTTC.

The chain employs TRBV11-3 and TRBJ1-1; TRBD1 is a possible D gene (6 bases). This CDR3 comprises 14 residues. Trimming removed 5 bases at V and 4 bases at J, with 14 bases between. CDR1 is SGHNT and CDR2 is YENEEA in the germline V gene. CDR3 sequence reads: CASSPRGASTEAFF. For the CDR3, the DNA is TGTGCCAGCAGCCCCCGGGGGGCGAGCACTGAAGCTTTCTTT.

This chain links TRBV12-5 with TRBJ2-1; D possibly corresponds to TRBD1 (5 bases). V was pared by 5 bases and J by 3 bases, with 5 bases between. CDR1 and CDR2 from the germline V gene are LGHNT and FRNRAP. The CDR3 loop spans 12 amino acids. The CDR3 bases are TGTGCTAGTGGTACAGGCTACAATGAGCAGTTCTTC. This encodes CASGTGYNEQFF. Based on the CDR3 plus reference TRBV12-5 and TRBJ2-1, the full variable domain is DARVTQTPRHKVTEMGQEVTMRCQPILGHNTVFWYRQTMMQGLELLAYFRNRAPLDDSGMPKDRFSAEMPDATLATLKIQPSEPRDSAVYFCASGTGYNEQFFGPGTRLTVL.

The chain carries TRBV7-8 and TRBJ2-1; D may be TRBD1 or TRBD2 (5 bases each). Germline V gene sequence: CDR1 SGHVS, CDR2 FQNEAQ. The ends were cut back, 10 bases at V and 3 bases at J, with 16 bases in the middle. The CDR3 runs 14 residues. CDR3 nucleotide sequence: TGTGCCACCCAAAGAGGGGCTGACTACAATGAGCAGTTCTTC. Amino acids: CATQRGADYNEQFF.

The chain combines TRBV19 with TRBJ2-7; 10 nucleotides match TRBD1. The CDR3 sequence is 15 residues long. Trimming cost V 5 bases and J 5 bases; bases outside gene matches: 9. Germline V gives CDR1 LNHDA, CDR2 SQIVND (reference sequence). The chain's CDR3 is CASSLIRDRGHEQYF. Here the CDR3 DNA reads TGTGCCAGTAGTCTCATCCGGGACAGGGGCCACGAGCAGTACTTC.

V gene TRBV5-6 combines with J gene TRBJ2-5, with 7 bases that match TRBD1. Germline V gives CDR1 SGHDT, CDR2 YYEEEE. V was pared by 0 bases and J by 5 bases, with 13 bases of the junction left unmatched. The length of the CDR3 is 17 residues. The CDR3 DNA reads as TGTGCCAGCAGCTTGGATGGGACAGCACCCGGTGGGGAGACCCAGTACTTC. It encodes CASSLDGTAPGGETQYF.

The genes are TRBV7-9 and TRBJ2-1; 12 positions match TRBD1. CDR1 SEHNR and CDR2 FQNEAQ come from the germline V gene (reference sequence). This CDR3 is built from 16 residues. Trimming took 5 bases from V and 6 from J; bases not matched to a gene: 8. The DNA for the CDR3 is TGTGCCAGCAGCCTAGGGACAGGGGGCTGGGCCAATGAGCAGTTCTTC. This sequence encodes CASSLGTGGWANEQFF.

The chain recombines TRBV18 with TRBJ1-2, with D possibly being TRBD1 (6 bases). The germline V and J ends were trimmed by 2 bases and 6 bases, with 10 bases remaining between them. Germline values: CDR1 KGHSH, CDR2 LQKENI. The CDR3 length is 13 residues. The CDR3 protein is CASSPGRGDGYTF. The CDR3 DNA reads TGTGCCAGCTCACCAGGCAGGGGAGATGGCTACACCTTC. Variable domain in full (rest from reference TRBV18 and TRBJ1-2): NAGVMQNPRHLVRRRGQEARLRCSPMKGHSHVYWYRQLPEEGLKFMVYLQKENIIDESGMPKERFSAEFPKEGPSILRIQQVVRGDSAAYFCASSPGRGDGYTFGSGTRLTVV.

This clone has only one observation. The rearrangement joins TRBV19 to TRBJ2-1; TRBD2 matches 7 bases. This CDR3 spans 14 amino acids. V lost 7 bases, J lost 6 bases, and 9 bases stayed unmatched. Germline CDR1 and CDR2: LNHDA and SQIVND (reference sequence). Here the CDR3 reads CASTLMGGVNEQFF. The CDR3, as DNA: TGTGCCAGTACACTAATGGGAGGGGTCAATGAGCAGTTCTTC.

The chain combines TRBV10-3 with TRBJ1-3; D unresolved. This CDR3 has 16 residues. The V gene's germline CDR1 is ENHRY and CDR2 SYGVKD. Trimming took off 0 bases at V and 0 bases at J, with 9 bases between the two ends. The CDR3 DNA sequence: TGTGCCATCAGTGAGTCGGGGAGAGGCTCTGGAAACACCATATATTTT. Translation gives CAISESGRGSGNTIYF.